Described below is a single T cell receptor (beta chain) sequence and its context. The data were obtained in a study of PD-1 blockade in classical Hodgkin lymphoma. Looked up from germline, CDR1 is MNHEY and CDR2 is SVGAGI. The CDR3 loop spans 15 amino acids. The V gene end was trimmed by 2 bases and the J gene end by 6 bases; junction bases not matched to a gene: 3. Some clones are missing from TCRdb's copy, which holds only in-frame ones; the method was immunoSEQ multiplex PCR. Of tens of thousands of clones listed, 70% to 85% are singletons. Time point noted: cycle 4 day 1 (C4D1), after 6 weeks of nivolumab. Each patient's relapse followed autologous stem cell transplantation, and brentuximab vedotin exposure varied. Magnetic negative selection of thawed PBMCs was the method by which CD4+ T cells were purified.

The sample in question was CD4+ T cells from blood, obtained before the fourth cycle of nivolumab. The TCR was taken from a human donor with classical Hodgkin lymphoma. V gene TRBV6-5 combines with J gene TRBJ2-2; 10 nucleotides agree with TRBD1. The CDR3 DNA is TGTGCCAGCAGTTACCGACAGGGGGCCGCCGGGGAGCTGTTTTTT. This sequence encodes CASSYRQGAAGELFF.